The T cell receptor (beta chain) described here comes from a study of blood T cells in healthy people across ages. Through a sample-barcoded 5' primer and a J-beta primer mix, a second PCR was run for about 6 to 11 cycles. TCRdb re-called the 5' RACE reads through MiXCR, storing one row per CDR3 protein. The repertoire holds 800,000 or so distinct CDR3 sequences, with roughly 25% as singletons. V was cut by 4 bases and J by 7 bases, with 19 bases left in between. The CDR3 runs 16 residues. Germline V gene sequence: CDR1 KGHDR, CDR2 SFDVKD. Separately, the same data were catalogued under a study of T cells of mothers and their children.

This chain joins TRBV24-1 and TRBJ2-1; D perhaps matches TRBD2 (6 bases). The sequenced sample was blood. The receptor's source is a boy between 5 and 17 years old in good health. DNA of the CDR3: TGTGCCACCAGTGACAAACCCGGACGGGGGTGGAATGAGCAGTTCTTC. This encodes CATSDKPGRGWNEQFF.